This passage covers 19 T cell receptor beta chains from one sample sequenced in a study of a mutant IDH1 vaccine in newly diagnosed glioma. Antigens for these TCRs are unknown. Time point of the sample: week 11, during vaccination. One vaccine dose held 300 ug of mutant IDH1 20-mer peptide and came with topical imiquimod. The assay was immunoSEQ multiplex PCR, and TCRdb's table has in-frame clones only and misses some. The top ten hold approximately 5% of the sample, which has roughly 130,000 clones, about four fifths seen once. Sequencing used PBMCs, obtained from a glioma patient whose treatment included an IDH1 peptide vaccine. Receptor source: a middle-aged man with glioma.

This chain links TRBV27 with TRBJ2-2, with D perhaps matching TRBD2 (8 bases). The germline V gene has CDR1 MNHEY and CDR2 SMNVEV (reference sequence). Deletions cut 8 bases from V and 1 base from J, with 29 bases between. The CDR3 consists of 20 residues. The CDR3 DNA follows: TGTGCCAGCTCTACAGGGGTGCGGATGGCCGGGACTAGGAACACCGGGGAGCTGTTTTTT. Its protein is CASSTGVRMAGTRNTGELFF.

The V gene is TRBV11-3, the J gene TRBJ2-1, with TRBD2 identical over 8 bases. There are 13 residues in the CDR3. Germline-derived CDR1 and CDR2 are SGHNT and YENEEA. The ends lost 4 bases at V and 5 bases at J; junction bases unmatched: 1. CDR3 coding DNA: TGTGCCAGCAGCTCCGGGGGGGACAATGAGCAGTTCTTC. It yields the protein CASSSGGDNEQFF.

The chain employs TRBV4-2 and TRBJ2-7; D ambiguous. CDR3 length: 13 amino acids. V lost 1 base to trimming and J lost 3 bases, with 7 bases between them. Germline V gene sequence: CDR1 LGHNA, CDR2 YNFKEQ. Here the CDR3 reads CASSQGQNYEQYF. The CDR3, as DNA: TGTGCCAGCAGCCAAGGGCAGAACTACGAGCAGTACTTC.

CDR3 sequence (DNA): TGTGCCAGCAGCTTGGCCGGACGGGAGGAGCTGTTTTTT. It codes for CASSLAGREELFF. V and J are TRBV5-6 and TRBJ2-2; possible D gene TRBD2, 5 bases. Germline V gene data show CDR1 as SGHDT and CDR2 as YYEEEE. Trimming pared 0 bases from V and 10 bases from J, leaving 10 bases between. The CDR3 runs 13 residues.

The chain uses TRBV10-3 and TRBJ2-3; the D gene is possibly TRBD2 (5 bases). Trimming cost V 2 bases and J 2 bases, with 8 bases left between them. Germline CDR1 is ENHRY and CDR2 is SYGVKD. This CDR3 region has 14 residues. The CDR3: CAISEQRNTDTQYF. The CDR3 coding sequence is TGTGCCATCAGTGAGCAGCGGAACACAGATACGCAGTATTTT.

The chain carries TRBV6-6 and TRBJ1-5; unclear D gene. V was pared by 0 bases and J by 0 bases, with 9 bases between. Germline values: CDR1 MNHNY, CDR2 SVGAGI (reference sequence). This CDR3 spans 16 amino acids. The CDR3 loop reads CASSYSGHYSNQPQHF. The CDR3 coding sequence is TGTGCCAGCAGTTACTCAGGCCATTATAGCAATCAGCCCCAGCATTTT.

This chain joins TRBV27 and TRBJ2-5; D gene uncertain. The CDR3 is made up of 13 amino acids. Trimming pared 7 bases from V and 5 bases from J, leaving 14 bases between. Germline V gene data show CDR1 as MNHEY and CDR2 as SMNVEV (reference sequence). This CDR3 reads CASTPGNAETQYF. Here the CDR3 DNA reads TGTGCCAGCACCCCAGGCAACGCGGAGACCCAGTACTTC.

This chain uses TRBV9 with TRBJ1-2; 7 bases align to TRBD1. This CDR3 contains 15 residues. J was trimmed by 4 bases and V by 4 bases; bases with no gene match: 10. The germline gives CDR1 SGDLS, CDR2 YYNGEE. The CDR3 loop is CASSYSGTVGYGYTF. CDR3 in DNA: TGTGCCAGCAGCTACTCCGGGACAGTTGGCTATGGCTACACCTTC.

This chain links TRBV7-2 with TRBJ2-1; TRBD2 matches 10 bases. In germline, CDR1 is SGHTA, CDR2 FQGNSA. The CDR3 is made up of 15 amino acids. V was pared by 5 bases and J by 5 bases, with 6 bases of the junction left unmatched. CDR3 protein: CASSQLAGLHNEQFF. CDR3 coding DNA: TGTGCCAGCAGCCAACTAGCGGGGCTACACAATGAGCAGTTCTTC.

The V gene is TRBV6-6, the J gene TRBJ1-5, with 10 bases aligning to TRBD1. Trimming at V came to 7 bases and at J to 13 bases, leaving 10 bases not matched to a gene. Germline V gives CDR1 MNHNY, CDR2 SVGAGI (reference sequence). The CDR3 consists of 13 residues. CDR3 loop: CASTRDRGDSQHF. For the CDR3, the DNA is TGTGCCAGCACTAGGGACAGGGGTGATTCGCAGCATTTT.

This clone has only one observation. The CDR3 is CASSTRSLAKNIQYF. DNA of the CDR3: TGTGCCAGCAGCACCCGATCTTTAGCCAAAAACATTCAGTACTTC. The chain carries TRBV7-2 and TRBJ2-4, with D uncertain. Trimming removed 5 bases at V and 0 bases at J, with 11 bases between. The CDR3 has 15 amino acids. Germline CDR1 reads SGHTA; CDR2 reads FQGNSA.

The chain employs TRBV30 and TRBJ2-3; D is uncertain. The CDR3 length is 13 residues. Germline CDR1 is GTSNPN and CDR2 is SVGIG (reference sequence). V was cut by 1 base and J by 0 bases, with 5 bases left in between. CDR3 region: CAWSEASTDTQYF. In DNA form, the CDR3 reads TGTGCCTGGAGTGAGGCTAGCACAGATACGCAGTATTTT.

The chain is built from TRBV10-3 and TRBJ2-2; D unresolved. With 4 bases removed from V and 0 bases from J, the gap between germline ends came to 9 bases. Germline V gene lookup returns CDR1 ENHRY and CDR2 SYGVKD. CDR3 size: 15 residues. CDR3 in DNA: TGTGCCATCAGTGTCGAAGGCTCGAACACCGGGGAGCTGTTTTTT. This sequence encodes CAISVEGSNTGELFF.

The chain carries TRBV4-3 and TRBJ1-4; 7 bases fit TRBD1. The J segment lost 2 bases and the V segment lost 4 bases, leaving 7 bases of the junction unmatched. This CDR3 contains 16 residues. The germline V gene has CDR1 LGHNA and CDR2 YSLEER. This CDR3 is CASSPAQTGTNEKLFF. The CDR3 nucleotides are TGCGCCAGCAGCCCCGCCCAGACAGGGACTAATGAAAAACTGTTTTTT.

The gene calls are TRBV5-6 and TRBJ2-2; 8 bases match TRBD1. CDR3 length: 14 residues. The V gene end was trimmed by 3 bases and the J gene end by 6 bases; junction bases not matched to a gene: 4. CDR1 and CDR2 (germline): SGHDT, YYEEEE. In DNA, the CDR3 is TGTGCCAGCAGCTGGTTGACAGGGGCCGGGGAGCTGTTTTTT. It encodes CASSWLTGAGELFF.

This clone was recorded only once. CDR3 protein: CASSFSSGSSYNEQFF. The CDR3 nucleotides read TGTGCCAGCAGCTTTTCCAGCGGAAGTTCCTACAATGAGCAGTTCTTC. This chain joins TRBV7-2 and TRBJ2-1, with D perhaps matching TRBD2 (5 bases). V gave up 3 bases and J gave up 1 base, with 13 bases separating them. This CDR3 contains 16 residues. Germline V gene data show CDR1 as SGHTA and CDR2 as FQGNSA.

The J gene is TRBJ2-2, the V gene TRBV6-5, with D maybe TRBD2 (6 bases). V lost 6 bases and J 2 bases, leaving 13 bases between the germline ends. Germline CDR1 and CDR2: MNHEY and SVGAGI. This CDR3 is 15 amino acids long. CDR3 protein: CASRREQLNTGELFF. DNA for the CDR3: TGTGCCAGCAGGCGGGAACAGTTAAACACCGGGGAGCTGTTTTTT.

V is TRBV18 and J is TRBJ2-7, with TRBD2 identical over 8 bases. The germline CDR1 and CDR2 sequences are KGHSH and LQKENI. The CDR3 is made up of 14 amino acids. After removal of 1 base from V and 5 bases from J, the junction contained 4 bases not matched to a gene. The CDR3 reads CASSPRTGGHEQYF. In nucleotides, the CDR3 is TGTGCCAGCTCACCACGGACGGGGGGGCACGAGCAGTACTTC.

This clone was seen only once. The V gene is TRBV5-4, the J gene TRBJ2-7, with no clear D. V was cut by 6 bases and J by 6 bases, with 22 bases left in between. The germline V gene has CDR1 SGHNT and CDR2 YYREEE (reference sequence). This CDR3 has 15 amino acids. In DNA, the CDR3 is TGTGCCAGCACCATTGGGGTCTCATCCCTCCTCGAGCAGTACTTC. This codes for CASTIGVSSLLEQYF.